This TCR beta chain was obtained from a study of cytomegalovirus exposure and HLA in healthy donors. CDR1 is KGHSH, CDR2 LQKENI, per germline. This CDR3 is 14 amino acids long. Deletions cut 0 bases from V and 4 bases from J, with 9 bases between. The primer mix had 60 Vbeta and 13 Jbeta primers. The table came from immunoSEQ multiplex PCR; TCRdb's copy has only in-frame clones and leaves some out. The table shows 120,000 to 150,000 clones, with around 75% occurring only once. This sequence originates from a man between 60 and 70 years old in good health and CMV-seronegative. What was sequenced was PBMCs. The V call is TRBV18, the J call TRBJ1-1, with D unresolved. CDR3 protein: CASSPPGQITEAFF. In DNA form, the CDR3 reads TGTGCCAGCTCACCACCTGGCCAGATCACTGAAGCTTTCTTT.